This T cell receptor (beta chain) comes out of a study of cytomegalovirus exposure and HLA in healthy donors. Study summary: There were around 100 million unique TCR beta sequences, drawn from 150 million to 200 million T cells, in an earlier analysis. General study results and limits: Highly shared sequence variants in one cluster were likely a sequencing artifact. An Asian-associated ancestry cluster reportedly showed fewer N-insertions than the approximately 620-donor mean in a later analysis.

CDR3 length equals 14 residues. The germline CDR1 and CDR2 sequences are MNHEY and SVGAGI. V was clipped by 2 bases and J by 4 bases, with 11 bases between them. Primers: 60 Vbeta forward and 13 Jbeta reverse. Profiled with immunoSEQ multiplex PCR; TCRdb holds only in-frame clones, not every one. This table has more than 90,000 clones, less than 80% appearing once. About this clone itself: What it binds is not known.

These donors counted as nominally healthy when sampled, but unrecorded immune exposures were likely. The receptor was isolated from a man in his forties in good health and CMV-seronegative. The specimen was PBMCs. The chain has TRBV6-5 and TRBJ1-1; D gene ambiguous. The CDR3, as DNA: TGTGCCAGCAGTTACGAGGGCCGGAGCACTGAAGCTTTCTTT. Amino acids: CASSYEGRSTEAFF.